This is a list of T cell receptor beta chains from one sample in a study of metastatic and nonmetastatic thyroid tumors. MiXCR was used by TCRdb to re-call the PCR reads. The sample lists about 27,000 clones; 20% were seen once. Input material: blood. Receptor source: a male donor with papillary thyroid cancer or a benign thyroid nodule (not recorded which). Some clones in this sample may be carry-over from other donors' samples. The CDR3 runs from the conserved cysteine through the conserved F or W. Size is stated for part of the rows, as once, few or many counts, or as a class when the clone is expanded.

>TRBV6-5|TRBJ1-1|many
CASSYSEALNTEAFF
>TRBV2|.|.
CASSRVAPGNEQFF
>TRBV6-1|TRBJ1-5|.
CASKPRYDARDEPQHF
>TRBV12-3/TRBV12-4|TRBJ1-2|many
CASSATNYGYTF
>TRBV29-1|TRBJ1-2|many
CSVEGTDLVDYGYTF
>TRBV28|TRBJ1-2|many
CASGFFDRVYGYTF
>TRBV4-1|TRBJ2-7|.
CASSQDLYRGIHEQYF
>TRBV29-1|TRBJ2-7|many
CSVETSTYEQYF
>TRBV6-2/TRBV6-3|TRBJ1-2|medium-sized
CASRLLRVNYGYTF
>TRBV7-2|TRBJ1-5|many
CASSSQGFSNQPQHF
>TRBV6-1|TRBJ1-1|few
CASRRTPSLVTEAFF
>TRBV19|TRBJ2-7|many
CASRGLSAYEQYF
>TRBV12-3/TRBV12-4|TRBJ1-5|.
CASRLLGQPQPF
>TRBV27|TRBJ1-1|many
CASGFAVKNTEAFF
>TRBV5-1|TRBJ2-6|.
CASSLGQVIFGANVLTF
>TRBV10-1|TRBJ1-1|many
CASSESSPGVTEAFF
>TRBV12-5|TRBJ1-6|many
CASGFGVNSPLHF
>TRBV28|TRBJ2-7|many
CASSPTGQGRTYEQYF
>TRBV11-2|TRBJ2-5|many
CASSLGGAVQETQYF
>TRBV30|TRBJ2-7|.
CAWKNRVHTEQYF
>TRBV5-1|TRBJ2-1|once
CASSILAGNNEQFF